What follows is one T cell receptor beta chain and its context. The source of the sample is a study of preoperative IRX-2 immunotherapy in early breast cancer. The protocol was immunoSEQ multiplex PCR, while the TCRdb copy is restricted to in-frame clones and leaves out a portion. In the table there are about 23,000 clones, 85% to 95% of which are singletons. The germline CDR1 and CDR2 sequences are SEHNR and FQNEAQ (reference sequence). J gave up 4 bases and V 2 bases, and 5 bases lay outside the gene matches. The CDR3 consists of 15 residues. Specified treatment: preoperative locoregional IRX-2 cytokine immunotherapy. This phase Ib study tested locoregional IRX-2 cytokine immunotherapy given before surgery.

This TCR came from a human donor with breast cancer. Sequencing was performed on tumor tissue, taken after IRX-2 immunotherapy. V is TRBV7-9 and J is TRBJ1-1; 9 nucleotides agree with TRBD1. This CDR3 is CASSLRQGGLTEAFF. The DNA for the CDR3 is TGTGCCAGCAGCTTAAGACAGGGGGGGCTCACTGAAGCTTTCTTT.